This entry lists 20 T cell receptor beta chains sequenced from one sample in a study of blood T cell repertoires in COVID-19. Some clones are missing from TCRdb's copy, which holds only in-frame ones; the method was immunoSEQ multiplex PCR. The sample lists about 310,000 clones, roughly 89% seen once, with around 0.96% in the top ten. The sequenced sample consisted of peripheral blood. The receptors originated from a woman in her forties with COVID-19, enrolled during active disease.

The J gene is TRBJ2-7, the V gene TRBV18; D is perhaps TRBD2 (5 bases). The CDR3 is 11 amino acids. Germline CDR1 KGHSH, CDR2 LQKENI. Trimming stripped 1 base from V and 7 bases from J, with 5 bases between. CDR3 in DNA: TGTGCCAGCTCACCACAGCGGGAGCAGTACTTC. Protein sequence: CASSPQREQYF.

The V gene is TRBV3-1 (or the pseudogene TRBV3-2), the J gene TRBJ1-5; the match to TRBD1 covers 9 bases. Germline-derived CDR1 and CDR2 are LGHDT and YNNKEL (reference sequence). V gave up 4 bases and J gave up 4 bases; unmatched junction bases: 5. The CDR3 runs 15 residues. CDR3 sequence reads: CASSLQGAGNQPQHF. The CDR3 bases are TGTGCCAGCAGCCTACAGGGGGCTGGGAATCAGCCCCAGCATTTT.

The chain couples TRBV2 to TRBJ1-4, with D tentatively TRBD1 (5 bases). This CDR3 comprises 20 residues. Germline V lookup: CDR1 SNHLY, CDR2 FYNNEI. Between the trimmed V and J ends, which lost 1 base and 3 bases, there was a span of 24 bases. CDR3 nucleotides: TGTGCCAGCAGTGAAGAGATGTGGTCAGAAGTAGGGGTGGCTAATGAAAAACTGTTTTTT. Amino acid sequence: CASSEEMWSEVGVANEKLFF.

V usage is TRBV2 and J usage is TRBJ1-4, with a weak D call TRBD1 (6 bases). Germline V gives CDR1 SNHLY, CDR2 FYNNEI. The V end was cut by 6 bases, the J end by 13 bases, with 18 bases between. The length of the CDR3 is 13 residues. The CDR3 protein is CASSPNFGTLLFF. In nucleotides, the CDR3 is TGTGCCAGCAGCCCGAATTTCGGGACATTACTGTTTTTT. Combining the CDR3 with reference TRBV2 and TRBJ1-4 gives the whole variable domain EPEVTQTPSHQVTQMGQEVILRCVPISNHLYFYWYRQILGQKVEFLVSFYNNEISEKSEIFDDQFSVERPDGSNFTLKIRSTKLEDSAMYFCASSPNFGTLLFFGSGTQLSVL.

The gene calls are TRBV10-3 and TRBJ2-7, with 9 bases identical to TRBD1. Trimming removed 6 bases from V and 6 bases from J; junction bases left unmatched: 9. CDR3 size: 14 residues. The germline V gene has CDR1 ENHRY and CDR2 SYGVKD. This CDR3 reads CAIRKQGASGEQYF. DNA of the CDR3: TGTGCCATCAGGAAACAGGGGGCGTCAGGCGAGCAGTACTTC.

This clone has only a few counts. The chain carries TRBV5-4 and TRBJ1-2; a possible D gene is TRBD1 (5 bases). The CDR3 spans 12 residues. From germline, CDR1 is SGHNT and CDR2 YYREEE (reference sequence). V was pared by 0 bases and J by 5 bases, with 5 bases between. For the CDR3, the DNA is TGTGCCAGCAGCTTGGCAGGGTATGGCTACACCTTC. It yields the protein CASSLAGYGYTF.

The genes are TRBV5-3 and TRBJ1-2; 7 bases line up with TRBD1. TRBV5-3 is an open reading frame whose function is uncertain. J was trimmed by 5 bases and V by 9 bases; bases with no gene match: 13. The CDR3 totals 14 residues. The CDR3 nucleotides read TGTGCCACCCATGGGACAGCCTTACCGTATGGCTACACCTTC. Its translation is CATHGTALPYGYTF.

This chain uses TRBV5-1 with TRBJ2-2; 7 bases line up with TRBD1. The CDR3 consists of 16 residues. V was pared by 1 base and J by 6 bases, with 9 bases of the junction left unmatched. Germline V gene lookup returns CDR1 SGHRS and CDR2 YFSETQ. CDR3 residues: CASSLPTGLTSGELFF. In DNA form, the CDR3 reads TGCGCCAGCAGCTTGCCGACAGGGTTAACGTCCGGGGAGCTGTTTTTT.

CDR3 nucleotides: TGTGCCAGCACGGGAAGGACAGGGCCTAGGTCTGGGGAAGCTTTCTTT. It is translated as CASTGRTGPRSGEAFF. This chain uses TRBV9 with TRBJ1-1, with 8 bases aligning to TRBD1. Germline V gene data show CDR1 as SGDLS and CDR2 as YYNGEE. This CDR3 is 16 amino acids long. V lost 6 bases, J lost 8 bases, and 18 bases stayed unmatched.

This clone came up a few times. This chain joins TRBV18 and TRBJ2-7; 7 bases agree with TRBD1. V trimming: 1 base; J trimming: 12 bases; junction bases outside the gene matches: 15. This CDR3 has 15 amino acids. Germline values: CDR1 KGHSH, CDR2 LQKENI. CDR3 sequence: CASSPQGASLFVMYF. The CDR3, as DNA: TGTGCCAGCTCACCACAGGGGGCGAGCCTCTTTGTCATGTACTTC.

The V call is TRBV2, the J call TRBJ1-1; 8 positions agree with TRBD1. V trimming: 9 bases; J trimming: 3 bases; junction bases outside the gene matches: 9. Germline values: CDR1 SNHLY, CDR2 FYNNEI. The CDR3 contains 14 residues. This CDR3 is CASCRGRGDTEAFF. The DNA for the CDR3 is TGTGCCAGTTGCAGGGGGCGCGGGGACACTGAAGCTTTCTTT.

V and J are TRBV13 and TRBJ2-7, with D tentatively TRBD2 (5 bases). The CDR3 has 14 residues. The germline CDR1 and CDR2 sequences are PRHDT and FYEKMQ (reference sequence). The V and J ends lost 1 base and 3 bases respectively, with 10 bases between them. The CDR3 DNA reads TGTGCCAGCAGCTTAGCGAGGGAAAGCTACGAGCAGTACTTC. Protein sequence: CASSLARESYEQYF.

V is TRBV10-1 and J is TRBJ1-2; a weak D match, TRBD1 (6 bases). Trimming stripped 5 bases from V and 6 bases from J, with 16 bases between. Germline CDR1 WNHNN, CDR2 SYGVQD (reference sequence). There are 14 residues in the CDR3. CDR3 nucleotide sequence: TGCGCCAGCAGTTACAGGGCCCCCCGGGATGGCTACACCTTC. It translates to CASSYRAPRDGYTF.

This chain uses TRBV7-9 with TRBJ1-1; 7 bases line up with TRBD1. V dropped 4 bases and J dropped 4; count of bases not matched to a gene: 6. Per the germline V gene, CDR1 is SEHNR and CDR2 is FQNEAQ (reference sequence). The length of the CDR3 is 14 residues. The CDR3 region is CASSSDRSSTEAFF. The CDR3 DNA reads as TGTGCCAGCAGCTCGGACAGGAGCAGCACTGAAGCTTTCTTT.

This clone was seen a few times. This rearrangement joins TRBV2 to TRBJ1-2; possible D gene TRBD1, 6 bases. Germline V gene data show CDR1 as SNHLY and CDR2 as FYNNEI. The V end was cut by 1 base, the J end by 3 bases, with 6 bases between. This CDR3 is 13 amino acids long. CDR3 sequence (DNA): TGTGCCAGCAGTGAAGGGACAGACTATGGCTACACCTTC. Amino acid sequence: CASSEGTDYGYTF.

The chain couples TRBV4-3 to TRBJ2-3; 11 bases agree with TRBD2. Trimming at V came to 5 bases and at J to 3 bases, leaving 7 bases not matched to a gene. This CDR3 spans 16 amino acids. Germline CDR1 is LGHNA and CDR2 is YSLEER. In DNA, the CDR3 is TGCGCCAGCAGCGCAGGGACTAGCGGTTTAACAGATACGCAGTATTTT. It specifies CASSAGTSGLTDTQYF.

The genes are TRBV3-1 (or the pseudogene TRBV3-2) and TRBJ2-1; TRBD2 agrees at 7 bases. Germline CDR1 is LGHDT and CDR2 is YNNKEL (reference sequence). There are 15 residues in the CDR3. Trimming took 0 bases from V and 8 from J; bases not matched to a gene: 7. Here the CDR3 reads CASSQDWREQDEQFF. CDR3 coding DNA: TGTGCCAGCAGCCAAGACTGGCGGGAGCAGGATGAGCAGTTCTTC.

This chain joins TRBV10-3 and TRBJ2-3, with a tentative D call TRBD2 (6 bases). CDR1 and CDR2 (germline): ENHRY, SYGVKD. The CDR3 is 15 amino acids. V lost 6 bases and J lost 0, with 13 bases in between. The CDR3 reads CAISRAGGSTDTQYF. In nucleotides, the CDR3 is TGTGCCATCAGCAGAGCGGGTGGTAGCACAGATACGCAGTATTTT.

The rearrangement uses TRBV28 and TRBJ1-2; D perhaps matches TRBD1 (6 bases). CDR3 length equals 13 residues. CDR1 is MDHEN, CDR2 SYDVKM, per germline. V was trimmed by 5 bases and J by 6 bases, leaving 13 bases between them. This CDR3 reads CASSLDRFDGYTF. The CDR3 coding sequence is TGTGCCAGCAGTCTAGACAGGTTCGATGGCTACACCTTC.

The chain carries TRBV5-1 and TRBJ1-3, with D possibly matching TRBD1 (5 bases). The V end was cut by 3 bases, the J end by 4 bases, with 11 bases between. The length of the CDR3 is 14 residues. Germline CDR1 SGHRS, CDR2 YFSETQ. As DNA, the CDR3 is TGCGCCAGCAGCTCCGGGGGTGACGGAAACACCATATATTTT. Amino acid sequence: CASSSGGDGNTIYF.